This TCR beta chain is drawn from a study of B cell selection in AIRE deficiency (dated 2019 in TCRdb). For context, the study as a whole: Researchers compared the TCRbeta repertoires of sorted blood CD4+ conventional T cells and regulatory T cells from AIRE-deficient patients with the corresponding repertoires from healthy controls. The TCR-sequenced cohort comprised about five AIRE-deficient APECED patients and about five healthy control donors. The study at large found these results: Sequencing covered only TCRbeta chains, and 35% to 40% of shared healthy-donor Treg sequences were also present in healthy Tconv, possibly due to differing TCRalpha chains. TCRBV gene usage, CDR3 length and TCR diversity in Tconv and Treg cells from AIRE-deficient patients were found to be similar to those in cells from healthy donors. Shorter CDR3s were found in shared Treg sequences, reflecting a bias toward rearrangements containing few non-templated nucleotide insertions. Among a few thousand shared Treg TCRbeta sequences, 31.6% were shared exclusively among healthy donors and around 9.2% exclusively among patients, which suggests that Treg selection is less efficient in the absence of AIRE. Approximately 33% of the Treg TCRbeta sequences shared among healthy donors turned up in patient Tconv cells, suggesting that Treg-biased clones are diverted into the Tconv compartment.

Conventional CD4 T cells were sorted as CD4+CD127+ cells. The AIRE-deficient patients had APECED syndrome. Sorting of Tconv and Treg cells intended for TCRbeta sequencing was performed on a FACSAria flow cytometer. Sorted cells were collected in 5-ml round-bottom polystyrene tubes, and dry cell pellets were stored frozen at -80 degrees C prior to sequencing. The immunoSEQ platform was used to sequence the TCRbeta chain. As for how the authors treated the data: When conventional T cell repertoires were pooled, patients gave approximately 1x10^5 distinct in-frame TCRbeta sequences, while healthy donors gave fewer than 150,000. Treg TCRbeta sequences found in two or more individuals were defined as public, and these public Treg TCRbeta sequences were then searched for in Tconv repertoires. Group differences were tested with Mann-Whitney U tests and Bonferroni-Dunn correction in GraphPad Prism 7.03. Imported from immuneACCESS, the table was reduced by TCRdb to in-frame sequences with V and J called. These copies leave out some clones; in studies compared against another copy, an unresolved V gene accounts for under half, and the cause of the remainder is not known. The DNA gave D and trimming, while V, J and clone size come from that table. The sample yields about 23,000 clones; 97% were counted once. The top ten hold over 0.15% of the sample.

V is shortened by 2 bases, J by 7 bases, and the region joining them spans 15 bases. The germline V gene (reference sequence) specifies MNHEY as CDR1 and SMNVEV as CDR2. Including the terminal cysteine and phenylalanine, the CDR3 comprises 15 residues. The retained sequence is limited to the CDR3, 45 bases, with the frame set at the first base. As regards this clone: Its binding antigen is unknown. Base-call qualities are not available, and no considerably larger clone is one nucleotide away.

Recombination connected TRBV27 to TRBJ2-1; possibly the D gene is TRBD2, per 6 matching bases. Sequences were obtained from conventional CD4+ T cells sorted from PBMCs. This clonotype was sampled from a human donor with AIRE deficiency. The CDR3 reads CASSLGGAGRNEQFF. The bases read TGTGCCAGCAGTTTAGGAGGAGCAGGGAGGAATGAGCAGTTCTTC.